The text below deals with one T cell receptor (beta chain). Per germline, CDR1 SGHNT and CDR2 YYREEE (reference sequence). CDR3 length equals 12 residues. V dropped 6 bases and J dropped 9 bases, with 13 bases sitting between them. The data belong to a study of blood T cell repertoires in COVID-19. Background on the study: Sites in the United States, Italy and Spain provided acute and convalescent COVID-19 samples. Nucleic acid was either cDNA or gDNA, and it came from T cells, B-cell-depleted T cells, or PBMCs.

Per the authors' pipeline: Researchers report that nucleated cell counts were estimated from reference gene primer amplification. The table came from immunoSEQ multiplex PCR; TCRdb's copy has only in-frame clones and leaves some out. That table furnishes V, J and clone size, whereas the DNA furnished D and trimming. The table records more than 200,000 clones, around 90% of them present only once. The sequencing sample was made of peripheral blood. This receptor was obtained from a man aged 18-30 years with active or convalescent COVID-19. The rearrangement links TRBV5-4 to TRBJ2-1, with a possible D match to TRBD2 (7 bases). The CDR3 protein is CASKLRGGEQFF. Here the CDR3 DNA reads TGTGCCAGCAAACTGAGGGGGGGTGAGCAGTTCTTC. Full variable domain (remainder filled in from reference TRBV5-4 and TRBJ2-1): ETGVTQSPTHLIKTRGQQVTLRCSSQSGHNTVSWYQQALGQGPQFIFQYYREEENGRGNFPPRFSGLQFPNYSSELNVNALELDDSALYLCASKLRGGEQFFGPGTRLTVL.